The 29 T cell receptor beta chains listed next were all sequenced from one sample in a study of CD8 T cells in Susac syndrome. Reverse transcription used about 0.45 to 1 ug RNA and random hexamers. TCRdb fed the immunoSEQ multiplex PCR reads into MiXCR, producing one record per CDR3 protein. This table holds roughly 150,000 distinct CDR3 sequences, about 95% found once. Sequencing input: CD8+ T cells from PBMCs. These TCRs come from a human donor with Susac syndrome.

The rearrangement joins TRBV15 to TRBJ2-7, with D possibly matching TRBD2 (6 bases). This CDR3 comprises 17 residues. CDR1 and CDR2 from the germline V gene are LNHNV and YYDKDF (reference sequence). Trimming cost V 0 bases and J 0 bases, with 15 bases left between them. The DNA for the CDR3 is TGTGCCACCAGCAGAGAGGGGCGGGATGGTGGCTCCTACGAGCAGTACTTC. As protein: CATSREGRDGGSYEQYF.

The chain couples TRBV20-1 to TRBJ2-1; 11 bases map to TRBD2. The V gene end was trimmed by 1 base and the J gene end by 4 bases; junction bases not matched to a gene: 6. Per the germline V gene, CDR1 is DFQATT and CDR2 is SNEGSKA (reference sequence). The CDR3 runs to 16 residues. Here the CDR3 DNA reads TGCAGTGCTAGAGGGACGGGACTAGCGGAGTACAATGAGCAGTTCTTC. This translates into CSARGTGLAEYNEQFF.

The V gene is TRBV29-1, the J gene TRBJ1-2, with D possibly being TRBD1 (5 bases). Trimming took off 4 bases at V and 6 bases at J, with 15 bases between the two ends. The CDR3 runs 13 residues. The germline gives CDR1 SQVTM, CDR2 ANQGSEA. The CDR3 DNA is TGCAGCGTTGCCATAGAGGGGAGGGATGGCTACACCTTC. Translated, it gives CSVAIEGRDGYTF.

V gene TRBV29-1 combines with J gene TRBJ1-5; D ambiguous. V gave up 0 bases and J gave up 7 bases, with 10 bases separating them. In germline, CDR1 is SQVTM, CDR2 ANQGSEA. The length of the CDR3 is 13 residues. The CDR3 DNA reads TGCAGCGTTGAAGAAAGGTCGGGACAGCCCCAGCATTTT. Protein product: CSVEERSGQPQHF.

The CDR3 loop reads CATLGLAGRTPPRGEQFF. CDR3 coding DNA: TGTGCCACCCTAGGGCTGGCGGGACGTACCCCCCCTAGAGGGGAGCAGTTCTTC. V gene TRBV10-3 combines with J gene TRBJ2-1; D is perhaps TRBD2 (6 bases). The CDR3 extends over 18 amino acids. Germline CDR1 ENHRY, CDR2 SYGVKD. Trimming removed 10 bases from V and 10 bases from J, with 35 bases in between.

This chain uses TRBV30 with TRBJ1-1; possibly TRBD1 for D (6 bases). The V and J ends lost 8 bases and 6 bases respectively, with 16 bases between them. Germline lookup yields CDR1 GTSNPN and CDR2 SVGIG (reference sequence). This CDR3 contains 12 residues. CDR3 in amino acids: CAGQKAAPEAFF. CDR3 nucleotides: TGTGCCGGACAGAAGGCGGCCCCTGAAGCTTTCTTT.

CDR3 residues: CASSMYFGYTF. The CDR3 DNA reads TGTGCCAGCAGCATGTACTTTGGCTACACCTTC. This chain uses TRBV7-9 with TRBJ1-2, with D uncertain. V was pared by 5 bases and J by 7 bases, with 8 bases between. This CDR3 comprises 11 residues. Germline V gene data show CDR1 as SEHNR and CDR2 as FQNEAQ (reference sequence).

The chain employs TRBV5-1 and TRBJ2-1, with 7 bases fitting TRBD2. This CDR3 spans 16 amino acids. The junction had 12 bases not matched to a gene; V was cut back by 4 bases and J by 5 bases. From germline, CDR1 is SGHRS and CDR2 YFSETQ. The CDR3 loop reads CASSAYAGDGHNEQFF. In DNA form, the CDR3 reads TGCGCCAGCAGCGCATACGCGGGAGATGGGCACAATGAGCAGTTCTTC.

The CDR3 sequence: CASSHALAGVQETQYF. In DNA form, the CDR3 reads TGTGCCAGCAGTCACGCACTAGCGGGAGTCCAAGAGACCCAGTACTTC. This chain connects TRBV12-3 or TRBV12-4 to TRBJ2-5, with 11 bases lining up with TRBD2. This CDR3 is 16 amino acids long. V lost 5 bases to trimming and J lost 1 base; unmatched junction nucleotides: 6.

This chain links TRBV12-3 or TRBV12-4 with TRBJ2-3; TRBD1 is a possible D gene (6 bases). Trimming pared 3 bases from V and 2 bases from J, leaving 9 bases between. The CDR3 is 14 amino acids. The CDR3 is CASSFWDNTDTQYF. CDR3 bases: TGTGCCAGCAGTTTCTGGGACAACACAGATACGCAGTATTTT.

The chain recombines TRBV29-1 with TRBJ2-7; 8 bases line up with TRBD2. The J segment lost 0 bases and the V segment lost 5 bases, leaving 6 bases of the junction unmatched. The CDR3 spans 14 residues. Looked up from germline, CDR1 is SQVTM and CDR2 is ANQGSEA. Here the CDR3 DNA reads TGCAGCGTTTGGGGGAGCGGGAGCTCCTACGAGCAGTACTTC. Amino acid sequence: CSVWGSGSSYEQYF.

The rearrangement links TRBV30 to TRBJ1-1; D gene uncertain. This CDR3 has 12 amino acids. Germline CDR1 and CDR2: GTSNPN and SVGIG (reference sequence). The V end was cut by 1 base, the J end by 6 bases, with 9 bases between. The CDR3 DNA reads TGTGCCTGGAGTGGTGATAACCCTGAAGCTTTCTTT. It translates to CAWSGDNPEAFF.

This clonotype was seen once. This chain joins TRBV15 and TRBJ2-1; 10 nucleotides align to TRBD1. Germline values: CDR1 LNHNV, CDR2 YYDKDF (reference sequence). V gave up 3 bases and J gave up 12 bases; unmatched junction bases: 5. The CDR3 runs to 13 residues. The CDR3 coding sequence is TGTGCCACCAGCAGGGGACAGGGGAGGGGGCAGTTCTTC. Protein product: CATSRGQGRGQFF.

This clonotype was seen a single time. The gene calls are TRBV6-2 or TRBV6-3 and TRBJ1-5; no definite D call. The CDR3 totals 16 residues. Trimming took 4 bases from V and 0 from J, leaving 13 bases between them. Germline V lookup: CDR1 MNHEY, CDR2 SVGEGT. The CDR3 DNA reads TGTGCCAGCAGTTCGTTGGTCGGATATAGCAATCAGCCCCAGCATTTT. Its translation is CASSSLVGYSNQPQHF.

The CDR3 DNA reads TGCAGCGTTGGAGTTGTCGATGAGCAGTTCTTC. Amino acid sequence: CSVGVVDEQFF. The chain joins TRBV29-1 to TRBJ2-1, with D unresolved. The CDR3 is made up of 11 amino acids. In germline, CDR1 is SQVTM, CDR2 ANQGSEA. Trimming pared 4 bases from V and 8 bases from J, leaving 9 bases between.

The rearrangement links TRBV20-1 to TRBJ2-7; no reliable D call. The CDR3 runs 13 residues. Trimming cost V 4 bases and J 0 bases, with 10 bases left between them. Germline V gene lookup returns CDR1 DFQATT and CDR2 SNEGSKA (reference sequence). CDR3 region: CSATRYSSYEQYF. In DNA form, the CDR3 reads TGCAGTGCTACTAGATACAGCTCCTACGAGCAGTACTTC.

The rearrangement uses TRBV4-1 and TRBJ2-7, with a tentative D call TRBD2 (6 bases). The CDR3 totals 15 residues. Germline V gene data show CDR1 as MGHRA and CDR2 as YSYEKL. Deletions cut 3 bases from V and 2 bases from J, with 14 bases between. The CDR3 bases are TGCGCCAGCAGCCATGCGTCTAGCGACACCTACGAGCAGTACTTC. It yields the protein CASSHASSDTYEQYF.

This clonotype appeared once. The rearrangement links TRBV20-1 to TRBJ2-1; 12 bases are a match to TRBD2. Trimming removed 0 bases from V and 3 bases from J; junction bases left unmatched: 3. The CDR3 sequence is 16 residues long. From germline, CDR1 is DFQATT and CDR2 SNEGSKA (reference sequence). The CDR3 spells CSARDGLAGNYNEQFF. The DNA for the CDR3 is TGCAGTGCTAGAGATGGACTAGCGGGAAACTACAATGAGCAGTTCTTC.

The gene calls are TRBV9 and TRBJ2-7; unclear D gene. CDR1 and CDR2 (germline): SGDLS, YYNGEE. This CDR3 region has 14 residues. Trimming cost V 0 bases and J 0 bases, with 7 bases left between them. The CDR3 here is CASSVGRSSYEQYF. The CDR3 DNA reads TGTGCCAGCAGCGTAGGTCGGAGCTCCTACGAGCAGTACTTC.

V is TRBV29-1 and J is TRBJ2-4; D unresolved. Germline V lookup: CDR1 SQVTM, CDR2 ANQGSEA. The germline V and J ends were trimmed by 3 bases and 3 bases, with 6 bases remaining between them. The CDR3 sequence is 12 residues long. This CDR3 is CSVEADKNIQYF. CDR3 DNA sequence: TGCAGCGTTGAGGCGGACAAAAACATTCAGTACTTC.

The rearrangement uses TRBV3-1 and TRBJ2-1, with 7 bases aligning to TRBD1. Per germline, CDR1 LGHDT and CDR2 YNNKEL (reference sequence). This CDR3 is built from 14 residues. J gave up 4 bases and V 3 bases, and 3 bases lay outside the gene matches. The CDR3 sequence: CASSHETGYNEQFF. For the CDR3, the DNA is TGTGCCAGCAGCCACGAGACAGGGTACAATGAGCAGTTCTTC.

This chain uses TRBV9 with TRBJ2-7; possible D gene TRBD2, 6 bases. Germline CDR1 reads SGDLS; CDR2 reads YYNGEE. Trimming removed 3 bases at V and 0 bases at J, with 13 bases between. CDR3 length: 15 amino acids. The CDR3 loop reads CASSAGLSGSYEQYF. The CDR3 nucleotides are TGTGCCAGCAGCGCCGGACTTAGCGGCTCCTACGAGCAGTACTTC.

This chain's CDR3 is CAAHDVEQYF. The CDR3 nucleotides read TGTGCCGCCCATGACGTGGAGCAGTACTTC. The chain recombines TRBV30 with TRBJ2-7, with D uncertain. Trimming cost V 8 bases and J 7 bases, with 12 bases left between them. The CDR3 totals 10 residues. Germline assignment: CDR1 GTSNPN and CDR2 SVGIG (reference sequence).

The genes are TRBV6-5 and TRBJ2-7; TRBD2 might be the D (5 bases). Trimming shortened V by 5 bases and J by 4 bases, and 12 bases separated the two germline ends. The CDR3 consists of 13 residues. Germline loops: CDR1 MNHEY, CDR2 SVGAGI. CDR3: CASSADGGYEQYF. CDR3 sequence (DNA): TGTGCCAGCAGTGCCGACGGAGGTTACGAGCAGTACTTC.

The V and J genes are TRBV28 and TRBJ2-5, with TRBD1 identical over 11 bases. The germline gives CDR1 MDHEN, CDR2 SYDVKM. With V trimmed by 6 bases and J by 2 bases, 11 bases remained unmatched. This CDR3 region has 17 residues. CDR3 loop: CASSGTGGDYRQETQYF. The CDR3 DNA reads TGTGCCAGCAGCGGGACAGGGGGGGACTACAGACAAGAGACCCAGTACTTC.

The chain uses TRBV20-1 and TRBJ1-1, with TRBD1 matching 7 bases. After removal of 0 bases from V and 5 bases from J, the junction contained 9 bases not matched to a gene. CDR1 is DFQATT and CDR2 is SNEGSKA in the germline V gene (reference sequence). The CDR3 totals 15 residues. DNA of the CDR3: TGCAGTGCTAGAGACCCACAGGGGATAAGGACTGAAGCTTTCTTT. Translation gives CSARDPQGIRTEAFF.

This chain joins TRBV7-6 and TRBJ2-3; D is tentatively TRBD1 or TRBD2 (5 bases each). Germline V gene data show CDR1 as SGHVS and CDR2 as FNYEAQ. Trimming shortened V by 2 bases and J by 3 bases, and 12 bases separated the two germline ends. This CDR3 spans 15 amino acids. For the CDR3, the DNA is TGTGCCAGCAGCTTACTCGGGACGAATACAGATACGCAGTATTTT. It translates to CASSLLGTNTDTQYF.

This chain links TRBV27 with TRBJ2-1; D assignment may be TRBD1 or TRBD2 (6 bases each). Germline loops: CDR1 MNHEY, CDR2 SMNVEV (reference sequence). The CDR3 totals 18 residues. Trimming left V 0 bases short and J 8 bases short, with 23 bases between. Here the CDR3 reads CASSLSYGGPPPVHEQFF. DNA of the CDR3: TGTGCCAGCAGTTTATCGTATGGGGGGCCGCCCCCCGTCCATGAGCAGTTCTTC.

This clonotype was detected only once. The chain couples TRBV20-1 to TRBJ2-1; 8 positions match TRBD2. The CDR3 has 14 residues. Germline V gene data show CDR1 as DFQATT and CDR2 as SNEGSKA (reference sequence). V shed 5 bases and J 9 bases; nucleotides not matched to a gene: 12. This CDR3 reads CSADGRASVVEQFF. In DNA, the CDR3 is TGCAGTGCTGACGGGAGGGCCTCAGTTGTTGAGCAGTTCTTC.